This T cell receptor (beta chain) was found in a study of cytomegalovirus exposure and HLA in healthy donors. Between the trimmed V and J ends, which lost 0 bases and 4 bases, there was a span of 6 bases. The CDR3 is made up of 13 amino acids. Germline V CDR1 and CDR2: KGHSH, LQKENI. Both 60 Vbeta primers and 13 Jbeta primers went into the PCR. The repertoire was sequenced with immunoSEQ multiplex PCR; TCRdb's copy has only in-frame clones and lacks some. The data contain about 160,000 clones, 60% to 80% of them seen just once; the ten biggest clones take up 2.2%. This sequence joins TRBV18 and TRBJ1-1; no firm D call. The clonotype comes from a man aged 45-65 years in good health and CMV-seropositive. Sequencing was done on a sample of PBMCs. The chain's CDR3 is CASSPPPGTEAFF. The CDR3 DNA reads TGTGCCAGCTCACCACCGCCAGGCACTGAAGCTTTCTTT.